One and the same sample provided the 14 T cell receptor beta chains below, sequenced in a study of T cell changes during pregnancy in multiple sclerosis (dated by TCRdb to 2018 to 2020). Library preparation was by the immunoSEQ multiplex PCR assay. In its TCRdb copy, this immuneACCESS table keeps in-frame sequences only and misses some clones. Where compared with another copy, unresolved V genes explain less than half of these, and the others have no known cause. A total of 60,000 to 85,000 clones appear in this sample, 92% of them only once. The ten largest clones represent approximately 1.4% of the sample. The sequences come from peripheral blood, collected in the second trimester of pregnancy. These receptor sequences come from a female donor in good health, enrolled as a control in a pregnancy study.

The CDR3 loop is CASSPIDRGRANEKLFF. CDR3 sequence (DNA): TGTGCCAGCAGCCCAATCGACAGGGGGCGAGCTAATGAAAAACTGTTTTTT. The V call is TRBV7-2, the J call TRBJ1-4; 10 bases map to TRBD1. This CDR3 region has 17 residues. The junction had 9 bases not matched to a gene; V was cut back by 5 bases and J by 3 bases. Germline V gene lookup returns CDR1 SGHTA and CDR2 FQGNSA.

The DNA for the CDR3 is TGCGCCAGCAGCCAAGGTCGGTTTAATTCACCCCTCCACTTT. The encoded protein is CASSQGRFNSPLHF. This chain links TRBV4-1 with TRBJ1-6; D call uncertain. The CDR3 runs 14 residues. V was pared by 1 base and J by 6 bases, with 7 bases between. Germline V gene lookup returns CDR1 MGHRA and CDR2 YSYEKL.

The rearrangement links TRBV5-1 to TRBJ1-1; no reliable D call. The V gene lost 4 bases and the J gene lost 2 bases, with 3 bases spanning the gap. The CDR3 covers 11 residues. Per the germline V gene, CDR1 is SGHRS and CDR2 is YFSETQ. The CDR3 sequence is CASSLNTEAFF. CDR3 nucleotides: TGCGCCAGCAGCCTTAACACTGAAGCTTTCTTT.

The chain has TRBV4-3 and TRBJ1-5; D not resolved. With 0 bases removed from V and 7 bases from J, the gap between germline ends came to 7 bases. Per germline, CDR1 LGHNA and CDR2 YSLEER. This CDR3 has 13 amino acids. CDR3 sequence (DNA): TGCGCCAGCAGCCAAGATCGGTGGCAGCCCCAGCATTTT. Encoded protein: CASSQDRWQPQHF.

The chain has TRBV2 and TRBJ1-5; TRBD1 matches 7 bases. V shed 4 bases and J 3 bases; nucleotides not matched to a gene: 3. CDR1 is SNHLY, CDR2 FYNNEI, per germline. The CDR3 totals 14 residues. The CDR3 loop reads CASSVGQPNQPQHF. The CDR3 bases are TGTGCCAGCAGTGTGGGACAGCCCAATCAGCCCCAGCATTTT.

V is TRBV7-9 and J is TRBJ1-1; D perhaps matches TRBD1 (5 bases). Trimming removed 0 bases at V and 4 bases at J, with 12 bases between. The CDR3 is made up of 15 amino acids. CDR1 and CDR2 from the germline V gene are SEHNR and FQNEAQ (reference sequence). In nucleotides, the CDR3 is TGTGCCAGCAGCTTAGCCCAGGGTACGGGCACTGAAGCTTTCTTT. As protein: CASSLAQGTGTEAFF.

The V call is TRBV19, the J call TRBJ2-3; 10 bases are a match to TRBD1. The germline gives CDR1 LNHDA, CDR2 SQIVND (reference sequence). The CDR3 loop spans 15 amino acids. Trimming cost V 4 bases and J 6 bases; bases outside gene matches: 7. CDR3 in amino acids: CASSTPGTGADTQYF. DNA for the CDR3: TGTGCCAGTAGTACCCCCGGGACAGGGGCCGATACGCAGTATTTT.

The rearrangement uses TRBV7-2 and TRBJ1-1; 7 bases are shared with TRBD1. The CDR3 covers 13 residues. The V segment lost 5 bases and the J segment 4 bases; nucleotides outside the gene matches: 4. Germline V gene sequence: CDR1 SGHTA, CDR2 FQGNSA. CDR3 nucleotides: TGTGCCAGCAGCATATACAGGGGCACTGAAGCTTTCTTT. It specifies CASSIYRGTEAFF.

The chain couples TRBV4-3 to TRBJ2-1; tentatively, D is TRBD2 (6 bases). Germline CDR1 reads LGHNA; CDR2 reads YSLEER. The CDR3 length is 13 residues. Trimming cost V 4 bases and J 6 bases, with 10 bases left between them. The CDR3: CASSPYGGNEQFF. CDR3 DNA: TGCGCCAGCAGCCCGTACGGGGGCAATGAGCAGTTCTTC.

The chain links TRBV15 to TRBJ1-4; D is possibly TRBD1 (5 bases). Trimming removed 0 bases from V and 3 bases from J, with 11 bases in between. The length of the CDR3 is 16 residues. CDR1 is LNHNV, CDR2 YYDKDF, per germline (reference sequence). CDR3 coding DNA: TGTGCCACCAGCAGAGATGCCGGGGGTGCTAATGAAAAACTGTTTTTT. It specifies CATSRDAGGANEKLFF.

The DNA for the CDR3 is TGTGCCAGCAGGGAGAGGGGGATGGCCTACGAGCAGTACTTC. Protein: CASRERGMAYEQYF. The chain couples TRBV2 to TRBJ2-7; D is possibly TRBD1 (6 bases). The CDR3 covers 14 residues. V lost 6 bases and J 2 bases, leaving 14 bases between the germline ends. The germline gives CDR1 SNHLY, CDR2 FYNNEI.

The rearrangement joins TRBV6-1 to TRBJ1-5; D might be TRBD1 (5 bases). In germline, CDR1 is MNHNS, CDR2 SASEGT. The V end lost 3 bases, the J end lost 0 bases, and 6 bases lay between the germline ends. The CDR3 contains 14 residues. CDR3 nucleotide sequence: TGTGCCAGCAGTGACAGGGATAGCAATCAGCCCCAGCATTTT. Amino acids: CASSDRDSNQPQHF.

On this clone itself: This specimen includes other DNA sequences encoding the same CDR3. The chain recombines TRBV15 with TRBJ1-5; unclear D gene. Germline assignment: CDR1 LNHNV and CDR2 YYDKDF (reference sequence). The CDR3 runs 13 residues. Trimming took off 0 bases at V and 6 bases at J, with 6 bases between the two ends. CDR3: CATSRDPGQPQHF. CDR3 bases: TGTGCCACCAGCAGAGATCCCGGTCAGCCCCAGCATTTT.

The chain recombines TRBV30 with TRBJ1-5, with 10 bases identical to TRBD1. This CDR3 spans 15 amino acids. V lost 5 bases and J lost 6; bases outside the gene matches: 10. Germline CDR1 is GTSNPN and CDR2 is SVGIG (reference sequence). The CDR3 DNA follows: TGTGCCTGGGACAGGGGGCAAGGTTCAACTCAGCCCCAGCATTTT. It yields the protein CAWDRGQGSTQPQHF.